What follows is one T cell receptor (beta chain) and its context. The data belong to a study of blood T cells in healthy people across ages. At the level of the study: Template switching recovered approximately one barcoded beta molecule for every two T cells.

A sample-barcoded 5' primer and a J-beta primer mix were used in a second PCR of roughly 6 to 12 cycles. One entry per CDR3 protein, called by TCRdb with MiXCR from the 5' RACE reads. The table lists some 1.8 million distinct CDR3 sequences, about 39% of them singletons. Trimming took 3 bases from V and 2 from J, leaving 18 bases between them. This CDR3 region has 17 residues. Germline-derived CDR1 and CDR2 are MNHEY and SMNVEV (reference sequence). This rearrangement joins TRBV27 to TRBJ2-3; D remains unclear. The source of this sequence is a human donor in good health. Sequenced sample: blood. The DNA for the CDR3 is TGTGCCAGCAGTTTTTATCATGGAAGTTCTAACACAGATACGCAGTATTTT. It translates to CASSFYHGSSNTDTQYF.